This entry lists 27 T cell receptor beta chains sequenced from one sample in a study of T cells in Graves' hyperthyroidism and ophthalmopathy. Amplified TCR beta CDR3 regions derived from RNA transcripts. First-round RT-PCR of the TCR CDR3 relied on the HTBI primer set. TCRdb re-called the multiplex PCR reads with MiXCR, one entry per CDR3 protein. This table has a few hundred thousand distinct CDR3 sequences, just over 45% appearing once. Sequencing input: peripheral blood or thyroid tissue (not recorded which). These receptors were collected from an adult woman with Graves' disease, either hyperthyroidism or ophthalmopathy (not recorded which).

On this clonotype itself: One end of the junction fails to match germline, which may point to a read error. The chain joins TRBV20-1 to TRBJ1-5; maybe TRBD1 (6 bases). The CDR3 is 14 amino acids. Germline V gene data show CDR1 as DFQATT and CDR2 as SNEGSKA (reference sequence). The CDR3 bases are TGCAGTGATGGCCTACAGGGAAGCAACCAGCCCCAGCATTTT. Its translation is CSDGLQGSNQPQHF.

In this sample, this clonotype turned up a few times. The chain links TRBV15 to TRBJ2-3; 8 bases match TRBD2. J gave up 3 bases and V 4 bases, and 12 bases lay outside the gene matches. This CDR3 is 17 amino acids long. Germline-derived CDR1 and CDR2 are LNHNV and YYDKDF (reference sequence). As DNA, the CDR3 is TGTGCCACCAGCACTACGACCGGACTAGCCCCGACAGATACGCAGTATTTT. This translates into CATSTTTGLAPTDTQYF.

This clonotype appeared many times. V usage is TRBV19 and J usage is TRBJ1-5; D unclear. Germline CDR1 LNHDA, CDR2 SQIVND (reference sequence). This CDR3 region has 17 residues. V was clipped by 6 bases and J by 3 bases, with 21 bases between them. The CDR3 sequence is CASRDNRGFLDNQPQHF. CDR3 coding DNA: TGTGCCAGTAGAGATAACCGGGGATTTTTGGACAATCAGCCCCAGCATTTT. The full variable domain, rest sourced from reference TRBV19 and TRBJ1-5, is DGGITQSPKYLFRKEGQNVTLSCEQNLNHDAMYWYRQDPGQGLRLIYYSQIVNDFQKGDIAEGYSVSREKKESFPLTVTSAQKNPTAFYLCASRDNRGFLDNQPQHFGDGTRLSIL.

This clonotype was detected once. The J gene is TRBJ2-7, the V gene TRBV7-2, with 9 bases matching TRBD2. The CDR3 sequence is 14 residues long. Germline V gene sequence: CDR1 SGHTA, CDR2 FQGNSA. V shed 5 bases, J shed 6 bases, and the junction held 8 bases outside the gene matches. CDR3 sequence reads: CASSRTGLAGEQYF. In nucleotides, the CDR3 is TGTGCCAGCAGCAGGACGGGACTAGCTGGCGAGCAGTACTTC.

The J gene is TRBJ1-5, the V gene TRBV2, with D possibly TRBD1 on 6 matching bases. CDR1 SNHLY and CDR2 FYNNEI come from the germline V gene. CDR3 length: 17 amino acids. V was clipped by 7 bases and J by 7 bases, with 26 bases between them. The CDR3 DNA follows: TGTGCCAGCACTAGCGACCTAAGGGGGACGGGCGAGCAGCCCCAGCATTTT. Protein: CASTSDLRGTGEQPQHF. Based on the CDR3 plus reference TRBV2 and TRBJ1-5, the full variable domain is EPEVTQTPSHQVTQMGQEVILRCVPISNHLYFYWYRQILGQKVEFLVSFYNNEISEKSEIFDDQFSVERPDGSNFTLKIRSTKLEDSAMYFCASTSDLRGTGEQPQHFGDGTRLSIL.

This chain links TRBV5-1 with TRBJ1-2, with 7 bases lining up with TRBD1. J gave up 5 bases and V 4 bases, and 11 bases lay outside the gene matches. Germline loops: CDR1 SGHRS, CDR2 YFSETQ. This CDR3 is built from 15 residues. The CDR3 reads CASSTGTSTGYGYTF. CDR3 nucleotides: TGCGCCAGCAGCACCGGGACCTCGACAGGGTATGGCTACACCTTC.

This clonotype showed up many times. J is TRBJ2-2 and V is TRBV20-1; 7 bases fit TRBD2. Germline CDR1 DFQATT, CDR2 SNEGSKA (reference sequence). J lost 0 bases, V lost 7 bases, and 5 bases had no gene match. The CDR3 extends over 14 amino acids. CDR3 sequence (DNA): TGCAGTGTTGTACTAGCGTCGAACACCGGGGAGCTGTTTTTT. Its translation is CSVVLASNTGELFF.

The chain employs TRBV5-4 and TRBJ2-7; D possibly matches TRBD1 or TRBD2 (5 bases each). There are 15 residues in the CDR3. V shed 0 bases and J shed 1 base, with 11 bases lying between them. Germline V gives CDR1 SGHNT, CDR2 YYREEE (reference sequence). The chain's CDR3 is CASSLAGTPSYEQYF. As DNA, the CDR3 is TGTGCCAGCAGCTTGGCCGGGACCCCTTCCTACGAGCAGTACTTC.

This clonotype was detected ten times or more. The chain recombines TRBV5-1 with TRBJ2-7, with D possibly being TRBD1 or TRBD2 (5 bases each). The V and J ends lost 5 bases and 1 base respectively, with 16 bases between them. The germline gives CDR1 SGHRS, CDR2 YFSETQ. The CDR3 totals 15 residues. The CDR3 here is CASSPGPMGSYEQYF. In nucleotides, the CDR3 is TGCGCCAGCAGTCCGGGGCCGATGGGGTCCTACGAGCAGTACTTC.

Regarding this clonotype: The final CDR3 position lacks the conserved phenylalanine or tryptophan, pointing to a likely read error. The chain is built from TRBV25-1 and TRBJ1-2, with D unclear. Germline loops: CDR1 MGHDK, CDR2 SYGVNS. Trimming pared 4 bases from V and 4 bases from J, leaving 10 bases between. There are 13 residues in the CDR3. CDR3 in amino acids: CASSAAGRYGYTL. The CDR3 DNA is TGTGCCAGCAGTGCTGCCGGACGCTATGGCTACACCCTC.

This clonotype turned up a few times. A much larger clone is a single base away; this may be a read error. The V and J genes are TRBV11-1 and TRBJ1-6, with a possible D match to TRBD1 (5 bases). This CDR3 is built from 18 residues. Germline assignment: CDR1 SGHAT and CDR2 FQDESV (reference sequence). V was trimmed by 3 bases and J by 0 bases, leaving 15 bases between them. The CDR3 protein is CASSLGPTVLSYNSPLHF. The CDR3, as DNA: TGTGCCAGCAGCTTGGGACCGACCGTTCTCTCCTATAATTCACCCCTCCACTTT.

V usage is TRBV7-2 and J usage is TRBJ2-7, with TRBD2 matching 14 bases. The V gene end was trimmed by 5 bases and the J gene end by 7 bases; junction bases not matched to a gene: 4. Germline assignment: CDR1 SGHTA and CDR2 FQGNSA. The CDR3 length is 14 residues. The CDR3 region has the DNA TGTGCCAGCAGCCGACTAGCGGGAGGGGGGGAGCAGTACTTC. Protein sequence: CASSRLAGGGEQYF.

This chain uses TRBV29-1 with TRBJ1-1; D might be TRBD1 (5 bases). The CDR3 consists of 15 residues. V was pared by 1 base and J by 1 base, with 13 bases between. CDR1 SQVTM and CDR2 ANQGSEA come from the germline V gene. The CDR3 DNA follows: TGCAGCGTTGAAGCGTTGGACACTTGGAACACTGAAGCTTTCTTT. Protein: CSVEALDTWNTEAFF.

The J gene is TRBJ2-5, the V gene TRBV10-2, with D maybe TRBD1 (6 bases). The DNA matches TRBJ2-4 better at its end, which makes the J call doubtful. The germline CDR1 and CDR2 sequences are WSHSY and SAAADI. The CDR3 totals 13 residues. The CDR3 protein is CASSDATGAIQYF. CDR3 sequence (DNA): TGCGCCAGCAGTGACGCGACAGGTGCCATTCAGTACTTC.

In this sample, this clonotype turned up many times. The V call is TRBV20-1, the J call TRBJ2-7, with D possibly matching TRBD1 (6 bases). The length of the CDR3 is 13 residues. Trimming took off 2 bases at V and 3 bases at J, with 11 bases between the two ends. Germline CDR1 and CDR2: DFQATT and SNEGSKA (reference sequence). The DNA for the CDR3 is TGCAGTGCTAGACAGGGGATCGGCTACGAGCAGTACTTC. This translates into CSARQGIGYEQYF.

The V and J genes are TRBV6-1 and TRBJ1-3; the D is unclear. This CDR3 is built from 15 residues. Trimming cost V 6 bases and J 0 bases, with 12 bases left between them. Per germline, CDR1 MNHNS and CDR2 SASEGT. The CDR3 DNA reads TGTGCCAGCAGAGGCCTGCGACCCTCTGGAAACACCATATATTTT. Amino acid sequence: CASRGLRPSGNTIYF.

Turning to this clonotype: A single base separates this from a much larger clone, so it may be a read error. V and J are TRBV5-1 and TRBJ1-1, with 7 bases fitting TRBD1. The CDR3 spans 16 residues. Unmatched junction bases numbered 9, after V lost 3 bases and J lost 1 base. CDR1 is SGHRS and CDR2 is YFSETQ in the germline V gene. CDR3 amino acids: CASSYRSDRKNTEAFF. The DNA of the CDR3 is TGCGCCAGCAGCTATCGGTCGGACAGGAAGAACACTGAAGCTTTCTTT.

This clonotype was picked up many times. CDR3 nucleotide sequence: TGTGCCAGTAGTCGATTGGGCGGGCTATCGCAAGAGACCCAGTACTTC. The encoded protein is CASSRLGGLSQETQYF. This chain uses TRBV19 with TRBJ2-5; the D gene is possibly TRBD2 (5 bases). CDR1 is LNHDA, CDR2 SQIVND, per germline (reference sequence). This CDR3 region has 16 residues. V was clipped by 5 bases and J by 2 bases, with 18 bases between them.

The chain uses TRBV28 and TRBJ1-2; D ambiguous. CDR3 length: 12 amino acids. Trimming took 3 bases from V and 5 from J, leaving 7 bases between them. Germline-derived CDR1 and CDR2 are MDHEN and SYDVKM. CDR3 sequence reads: CASSFKEYGYTF. DNA of the CDR3: TGTGCCAGCAGTTTTAAGGAGTATGGCTACACCTTC.

This clonotype was recorded at least ten times. The genes are TRBV6-5 and TRBJ1-4, with D unclear. Germline V CDR1 and CDR2: MNHEY, SVGAGI. The length of the CDR3 is 14 residues. Trimming stripped 10 bases from V and 5 bases from J, with 17 bases between. The CDR3 here is CATGRVSSNEKLFF. The CDR3 bases are TGTGCCACCGGACGTGTCTCATCCAATGAAAAACTGTTTTTT.

In regard to this clonotype: A far larger clone lies a single base away; this is likely a read error. The J gene is TRBJ1-2, the V gene TRBV7-9; D not certain. The germline V gene encodes CDR1 SEHNR and CDR2 FQNEAQ (reference sequence). This CDR3 is built from 13 residues. CDR3 amino acids: CASSHDRGYGYTF. Written as DNA, the CDR3 is TGCGCCAGCAGCCATGATCGGGGCTATGGCTACACCTTC. Looking up the rest from reference TRBV7-9 and TRBJ1-2 gives the full variable domain: DTGVSQNPRHKITKRGQNVTFRCDPISEHNRLYWYRQTLGQGPEFLTYFQNEAQLEKSRLLSDRFSAERPKGSFSTLEIQRTEQGDSAMYLCASSHDRGYGYTFGSGTRLTVV.

In this sample, this clonotype turned up many times. This chain links TRBV6-1 with TRBJ2-7; TRBD2 matches 8 bases. CDR3 length: 15 amino acids. The germline V gene has CDR1 MNHNS and CDR2 SASEGT. The V and J ends lost 2 bases and 2 bases, in that order; junction bases with no gene match: 5. CDR3 residues: CASSEQLAETYEQYF. CDR3 coding DNA: TGTGCCAGCAGTGAACAACTAGCGGAGACCTACGAGCAGTACTTC.

CDR3 nucleotides: TGCAGTGCCCTCGGGACAGACGGCACTGAAGCTTTCTTT. This codes for CSALGTDGTEAFF. The V call is TRBV20-1, the J call TRBJ1-1; 7 positions agree with TRBD1. V lost 6 bases, J lost 4 bases, and 8 bases stayed unmatched. The CDR3 loop spans 13 amino acids. The germline V gene has CDR1 DFQATT and CDR2 SNEGSKA (reference sequence).

As to this clonotype: This sequence may be a read error, since a much larger clone differs from it by one base. The missing conserved phenylalanine or tryptophan at the end of this CDR3 makes a read error likely. The V call is TRBV5-1, the J call TRBJ2-5, with 12 bases that match TRBD2. V lost 0 bases to trimming and J lost 3 bases; unmatched junction nucleotides: 3. Germline CDR1 and CDR2: SGHRS and YFSETQ. This CDR3 is built from 16 residues. CDR3 sequence: CASSLDLAGGEETQYL. In nucleotides, the CDR3 is TGCGCCAGCAGCTTGGATCTAGCGGGAGGGGAAGAGACCCAGTACCTC.

The CDR3 region is CSANPTGGYSNTEAFF. For the CDR3, the DNA is TGCAGTGCTAACCCGACAGGGGGCTATTCGAACACTGAAGCTTTCTTT. The genes are TRBV20-1 and TRBJ1-1; 10 nucleotides agree with TRBD1. Germline CDR1 reads DFQATT; CDR2 reads SNEGSKA (reference sequence). The V segment lost 4 bases and the J segment 1 base; nucleotides outside the gene matches: 9. The length of the CDR3 is 16 residues.

The chain carries TRBV7-2 and TRBJ1-5; D perhaps matches TRBD1 (5 bases). V was shortened by 1 base and J by 4 bases, with 14 bases between the two germline ends. The germline gives CDR1 SGHTA, CDR2 FQGNSA. This CDR3 is built from 16 residues. Here the CDR3 DNA reads TGTGCCAGCAGCTTAGGGAGCAGGGTTGGGAATCAGCCCCAGCATTTT. This encodes CASSLGSRVGNQPQHF.

The chain is built from TRBV7-8 and TRBJ1-6; D not certain. Trimming took off 2 bases at V and 0 bases at J, with 11 bases between the two ends. CDR3 length equals 17 residues. Germline V lookup: CDR1 SGHVS, CDR2 FQNEAQ. CDR3 protein: CASSLFAASSYNSPLHF. CDR3 coding DNA: TGTGCCAGCAGCTTATTCGCGGCAAGCTCCTATAATTCACCCCTCCACTTT.